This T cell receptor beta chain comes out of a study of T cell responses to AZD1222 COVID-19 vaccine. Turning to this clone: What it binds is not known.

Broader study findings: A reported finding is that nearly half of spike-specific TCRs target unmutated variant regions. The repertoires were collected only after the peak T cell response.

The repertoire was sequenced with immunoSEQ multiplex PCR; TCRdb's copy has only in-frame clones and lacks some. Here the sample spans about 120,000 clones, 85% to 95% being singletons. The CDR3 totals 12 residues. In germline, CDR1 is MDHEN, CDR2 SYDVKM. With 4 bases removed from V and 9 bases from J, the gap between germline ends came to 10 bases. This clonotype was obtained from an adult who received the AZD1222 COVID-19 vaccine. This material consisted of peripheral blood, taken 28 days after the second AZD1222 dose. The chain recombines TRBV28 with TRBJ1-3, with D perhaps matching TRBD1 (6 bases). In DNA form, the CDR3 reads TGTGCCAGCAGTTCACAGGGTTCCACCATATATTTT. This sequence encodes CASSSQGSTIYF.